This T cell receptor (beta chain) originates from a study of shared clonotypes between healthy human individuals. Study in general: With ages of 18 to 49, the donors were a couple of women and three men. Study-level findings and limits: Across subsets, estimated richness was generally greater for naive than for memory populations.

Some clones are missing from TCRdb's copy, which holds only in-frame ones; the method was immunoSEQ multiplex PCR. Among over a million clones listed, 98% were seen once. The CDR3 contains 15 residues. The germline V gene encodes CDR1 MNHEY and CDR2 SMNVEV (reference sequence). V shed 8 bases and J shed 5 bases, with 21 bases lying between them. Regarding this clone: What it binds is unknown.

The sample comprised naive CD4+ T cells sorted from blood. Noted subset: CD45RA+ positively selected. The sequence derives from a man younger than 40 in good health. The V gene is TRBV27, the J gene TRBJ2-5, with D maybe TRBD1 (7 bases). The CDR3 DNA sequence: TGTGCCAGCTCGGGATGGGCAGGGGGGAAGGAGACCCAGTACTTC. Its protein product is CASSGWAGGKETQYF.